A selection of T cell receptor beta chains follows, all from one sample in a study of technical replicates of blood from a handful of donors. Method: immunoSEQ multiplex PCR; TCRdb's copy keeps in-frame clones and lacks some. The data contain around 83,000 clones, more than 85% of them singletons. The sample was T cells isolated from PBMCs. These receptors all come from a human donor in good health. Some clones in this sample may be carry-over from other donors' samples. CDR3s include the opening cysteine and the closing phenylalanine or tryptophan. Fields, in order: clone size, V gene, J gene, D gene, CDR3 DNA, CDR3 protein. A D gene is named only where the DNA matches it firmly. Clone size is shown for a subset of rows, as once, few, many or a class of expanded clone.

.	TRBV9	TRBJ2-1	.	TGTGCCAGCAGCCACACGAGCGATACGGGAGACTGGTCCTACAATGAGCAGTTCTTC	CASSHTSDTGDWSYNEQFF
.	TRBV4-3	TRBJ2-7	TRBD2	TGCGCCAGCAGCGTCCTAGCGGGAGGGCCCCACGAGCAGTACTTC	CASSVLAGGPHEQYF
.	TRBV7-2	TRBJ1-4	.	TGTGCCAGCAGCCCGCAGGGGATTAATGAAAAACTGTTTTTT	CASSPQGINEKLFF
.	TRBV4-3	TRBJ2-7	TRBD1	TGCGCCAGCAGCCAGGGCAGGGGGAGAGAGCAGTACTTC	CASSQGRGREQYF
.	TRBV6-4	TRBJ1-5	.	TGTGCCAGCAGTGAGGGGGCACGAGTTTCCCCCCAGCATTTT	CASSEGARVSPQHF
.	TRBV19	TRBJ2-3	.	TGTGCCAGTAGTCCCTGGAGGGTGGATACGCAGTATTTT	CASSPWRVDTQYF
.	TRBV18	TRBJ2-3	.	TGTGCCAGCTCACCACCAGCGGACTTTGGTACGCAGTATTTT	CASSPPADFGTQYF
few	TRBV27	TRBJ1-2	TRBD1	TGTGCCAGCAGTTTATCTTTAGGGGGCAGCACCTTC	CASSLSLGGSTF
few	TRBV4-1	TRBJ1-1	.	TGCGCCAGCAGCCCTAGTTGGAAGGATAGCGAAGCTTTCTTT	CASSPSWKDSEAFF
.	TRBV15	TRBJ1-2	TRBD1	TGTGCCACCAGCCCCGGACAGGGTGGGTCGAACTATGGCTACACCTTC	CATSPGQGGSNYGYTF
.	TRBV30	TRBJ2-3	.	TGTGCCTGGAGTGTACTCCTTAGAACAGATACGCAGTATTTT	CAWSVLLRTDTQYF
.	TRBV9	TRBJ2-1	TRBD2	TGTGCCAGCAGCGTGCGGACTAGCGGGAGGGATGAGCAGTTCTTC	CASSVRTSGRDEQFF
.	TRBV30	TRBJ2-7	.	TGTGCCTGGAGTTTGAAGAGCGGGCAGTACTTC	CAWSLKSGQYF
.	TRBV19	TRBJ1-5	.	TGTGCCAGCCTAAGTGGGGGCAAAGGCAATCAGCCCCAGCATTTT	CASLSGGKGNQPQHF